A selection of T cell receptor beta chains follows, all from one sample in a study of T-cell reconstitution after alpha-beta-depleted transplantation in children. TCRdb reprocessed the PCR reads via MiXCR and lists one record per CDR3 protein. The sample comprises about 600,000 distinct CDR3 sequences, over 9.5% of which are singletons, and 3.5% to 5% rests with the top ten. The material was PBMCs from the stem cell graft donor, obtained from the stem cell graft. All receptors come from a human donor who donated a stem cell graft to a child with acute myeloid leukemia. Each CDR3 is given with its conserved first and last residue. A D gene is named only where the DNA matches it firmly. Size is omitted from some rows. Given values are once, few, many or a class for expanded clones.

>NA|TRBV3-1|TRBJ2-5|NA
TGTGCCAGCAGCCAAGATGGCAACAGGGAAGAGACCCAGTACTTC
CASSQDGNREETQYF
>NA|TRBV27|TRBJ2-1|NA
TGTGCCAGCCGGAAACCTTACTCCTACAATGAGCAGTTCTTC
CASRKPYSYNEQFF
>NA|TRBV9|TRBJ1-1|NA
TGTGCCAGCAGCGTAGAGCTGAACACTGAAGCTTTCTTT
CASSVELNTEAFF
>once|TRBV7-8|TRBJ2-7|TRBD1
TGTGCCAGCAGCCAGAGGACAGGGGGCTTAAACGAGCAGTACTTC
CASSQRTGGLNEQYF
>NA|TRBV12-3/TRBV12-4|TRBJ1-6|NA
TGTGCCAGCAGTACTTCTTTTTCTGGCCCCCTCCACTTT
CASSTSFSGPLHF
>NA|TRBV24-1|TRBJ2-1|NA
TGTGCCACCATGTTCAGGGTCGCCTCCCTCTACAATGAGCAGTTCTTC
CATMFRVASLYNEQFF
>NA|TRBV15|TRBJ2-5|TRBD2
TGTGCCACCAGCATCCGGGCTAGCGGACGCCAAGAGACCCAGTACTTC
CATSIRASGRQETQYF
>many|TRBV9|TRBJ2-5|TRBD2
TGTGCCAGCAGTACTGGGAGGGGCGGAAAAGAGACCCAGTACTTC
CASSTGRGGKETQYF
>many|TRBV6-5|TRBJ1-2|TRBD1
TGTGCCAGCAGTTACTACGTGGGACAGGGCTATGGCTACACCTTC
CASSYYVGQGYGYTF
>many|TRBV20-1|TRBJ2-7|NA
TGCAGTGCTTGGCTCAGTGGGAGAGGTTCCTACGAGCAGTACTTC
CSAWLSGRGSYEQYF
>NA|TRBV12-3/TRBV12-4|TRBJ1-2|NA
TGTGCCAGCAATCAACAGGGCGGCTACTATGGCTACACCTTC
CASNQQGGYYGYTF
>many|TRBV27|TRBJ2-1|NA
TGTGCCAGCAGTTTAAATCCGGGAGCCTCCTACAATGAGCAGTTCTTC
CASSLNPGASYNEQFF
>few|TRBV21-1|TRBJ1-4|NA
TGTGCCAGCAGCCCCCGGGACAGGGGTAATGAAAAACTGTTTTTT
CASSPRDRGNEKLFF
>few|TRBV12-3/TRBV12-4|TRBJ2-1|TRBD2
TGTGCCAGCAGTTTTAGCCGGCTCAGACCCGGGACTAGTGGGTACAATGAGCAGTTCTTC
CASSFSRLRPGTSGYNEQFF
>few|TRBV14|TRBJ2-3|NA
TGTGCCAGCAGCTCAACATACAGTAGCGGATACACAGATACGCAGTATTTT
CASSSTYSSGYTDTQYF
>many|TRBV20-1|TRBJ2-7|NA
TGCAGTGCTAGCCGCGGGCCTTGGGGTTACGAGCAGTACTTC
CSASRGPWGYEQYF
>few|TRBV10-3|TRBJ1-4|NA
TGTGCCATCAGTGAGCGGGGGCTGCCTAATGAAAAACTGTTTTTT
CAISERGLPNEKLFF
>NA|TRBV7-3|TRBJ2-1|TRBD2
TGTGCCAGCAGCTTAAAGACACTAGCGACGGACCACAATGAGCAGTTCTTC
CASSLKTLATDHNEQFF
>few|TRBV6-1|TRBJ1-3|TRBD1
TGTGCCAGCAGTGGCCCCGGGACAGGGCCTGGAAACACCATATATTTT
CASSGPGTGPGNTIYF
>NA|TRBV7-8|TRBJ2-7|TRBD2
TGTGCCAGCAGCTTTACCCTCCAAAGCGGGAGGAATCCCTACGAGCAGTACTTC
CASSFTLQSGRNPYEQYF
>NA|TRBV20-1|TRBJ2-4|NA
TGCAGTGCTGCCGCCCGGGGCAACAAAAACATTCAGTACTTC
CSAAARGNKNIQYF
>NA|TRBV7-9|TRBJ2-1|TRBD2
TGTGCCAGCACCAAACGGTCGGGGGGGGATGAGCAGTTCTTC
CASTKRSGGDEQFF
>NA|TRBV6-2/TRBV6-3|TRBJ2-1|TRBD2
TGTGCCAGCAGTTACTACGGGCGGGAGTTGGGTGAGCAGTTCTTC
CASSYYGRELGEQFF
>NA|TRBV28|TRBJ1-2|NA
TGTGCCAGCACCCTATTTCCCAGGACGGGGGATGGCTACACCTTC
CASTLFPRTGDGYTF
>NA|TRBV15|TRBJ2-2|TRBD1
TGTGCCACCAGCAGAGATAGATTGGGGACAGGAAGCACCGGGGAGCTGTTTTTT
CATSRDRLGTGSTGELFF
>NA|TRBV12-3/TRBV12-4|TRBJ2-2|NA
TGTGCCAGCAGTTTCGGGGGCGGGTACACCGGGGAGCTGTTTTTT
CASSFGGGYTGELFF
>many|TRBV12-3/TRBV12-4|TRBJ2-7|NA
TGTGCCAGCAGTGTAACTAGTGTCTACGAGCAGTACTTC
CASSVTSVYEQYF